Described below is a single T cell receptor beta chain sequence and its context. This clonotype was seen a single time. The clone's antigen remains unknown. Base-call qualities are not available, and no considerably larger clone is one nucleotide away. One read alone is a weak basis. RNA was extracted using the RNeasy kit, and roughly 0.5 to 1 microgram was reverse transcribed with random hexamers. TCR beta CDR3 regions were amplified with the immunoSEQ multiplex PCR assay covering 54 Vbeta and 13 Jbeta segments. PCR amplification bias was corrected using a synthetic template baseline for primer optimization and computational correction. The source study handled its data this way. Only productive sequences were kept, with reads annotated to V, D and J genes according to IMGT and analyzed in immunoSEQ Analyzer. Clonality was calculated as one minus the Shannon entropy normalized by log2 of the number of productive unique sequences. For each patient and control, public and private clones were evaluated among the 100 most prevalent clones. Clones were defined as Susac-specific if absent from the healthy and MS cohorts, from 900 to 1,200 published viral clones and from other ImmuneACCESS disease sequences. Starting from the raw public reads, TCRdb applied fastp trimming at Q25, assembled clones with MiXCR and retained in-frame beta chains. For every CDR3 protein sequence, its rows merge into one entry that carries the most common genes and DNA. Clone size and V and J calls follow TCRdb, not the original study. Present in this sample are 150,000 to 200,000 distinct CDR3 sequences, about 95% of which were seen just once. The ten most abundant clones make up roughly 0.094% of the sample.

Peripheral blood CD8+ and CD4+ T cells from healthy donors, Susac syndrome patients and multiple sclerosis patients were profiled using high-throughput TCR beta sequencing. Treatment-naive patients with stable or active relapsing-remitting disease fulfilling revised McDonald criteria were used as multiple sclerosis controls. Bulk CD8+ and CD4+ T cells were purified by magnetic negative isolation, while CD8+ TEMRA cells were enriched using FACS. Blood was collected in EDTA tubes and processed within 24 hours, with PBMCs isolated through density gradient centrifugation. PBMCs intended for TCR sequencing were cryopreserved in liquid nitrogen and thawed later in a water bath at 37 degrees C. The sorted or isolated CD4+, CD8+ and CD8+ TEMRA cells had a purity of 90% or higher. The CDR3 spans 12 residues, from the cysteine through the phenylalanine. Only the CDR3 DNA is retained, 36 bases long and in frame from the first base. Cut back by 1 base and 6 bases, the V and J ends lie 9 bases apart. The germline V gene (reference sequence) specifies DFQATT as CDR1 and SNEGSKA as CDR2.

This entry is derived from a study of CD8 T cells in Susac syndrome (dated by TCRdb to the late 2010s). At the level of the whole study: Whether CD8+ T cell activation and differentiation in Susac syndrome was antigen driven was tested using repertoire sequencing. What the study reported, not specific to this receptor: The TCR sequencing and HLA analysis was acknowledged to have included a relatively small number of individuals.

The sequence is built from TRBV20-1 and TRBJ1-2; the D segment could be TRBD1, given 5 matching bases. The source material was CD4+ T cells from PBMCs. The TCR originated in a human donor with multiple sclerosis. The DNA sequence is given as TGCAGTGCTAGAGTGGGGCTCCATGGCTACACCTTC. The resulting protein is CSARVGLHGYTF.